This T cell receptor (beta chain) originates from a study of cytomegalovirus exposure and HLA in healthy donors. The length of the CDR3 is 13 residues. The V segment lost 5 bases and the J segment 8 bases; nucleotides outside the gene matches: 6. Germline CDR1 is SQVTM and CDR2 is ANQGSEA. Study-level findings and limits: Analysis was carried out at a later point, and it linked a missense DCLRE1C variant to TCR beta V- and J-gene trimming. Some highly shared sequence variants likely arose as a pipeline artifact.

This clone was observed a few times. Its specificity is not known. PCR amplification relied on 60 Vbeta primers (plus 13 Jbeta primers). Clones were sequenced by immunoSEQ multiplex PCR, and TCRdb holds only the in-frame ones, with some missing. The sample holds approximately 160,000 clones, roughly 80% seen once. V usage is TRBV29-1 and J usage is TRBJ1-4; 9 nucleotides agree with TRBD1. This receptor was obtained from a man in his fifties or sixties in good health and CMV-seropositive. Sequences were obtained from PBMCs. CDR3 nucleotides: TGCAGCGTTCCACAGGGGGCCGGGGAAAAACTGTTTTTT. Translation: CSVPQGAGEKLFF.